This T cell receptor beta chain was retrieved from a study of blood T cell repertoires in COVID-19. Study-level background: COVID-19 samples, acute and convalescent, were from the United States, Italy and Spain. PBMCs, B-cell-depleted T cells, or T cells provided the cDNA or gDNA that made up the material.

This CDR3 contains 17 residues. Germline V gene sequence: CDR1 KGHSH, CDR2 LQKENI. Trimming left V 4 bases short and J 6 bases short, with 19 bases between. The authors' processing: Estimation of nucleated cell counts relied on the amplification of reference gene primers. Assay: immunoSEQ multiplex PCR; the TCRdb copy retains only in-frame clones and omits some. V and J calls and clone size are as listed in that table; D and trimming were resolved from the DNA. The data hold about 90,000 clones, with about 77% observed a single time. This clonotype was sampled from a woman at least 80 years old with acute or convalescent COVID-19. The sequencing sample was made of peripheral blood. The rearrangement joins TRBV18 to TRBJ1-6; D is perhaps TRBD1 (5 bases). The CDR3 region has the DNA TGTGCCAGCTCACTACCCCCCGACAGTCTGCCTAATTCACCCCTCCACTTT. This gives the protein CASSLPPDSLPNSPLHF.